The 23 T cell receptor beta chains listed next were all sequenced from one sample in a study of shared clonotypes between healthy human individuals (dated by TCRdb to the early 2020s). Library construction relied on the immunoSEQ multiplex PCR assay. The source is immuneACCESS, and TCRdb retained only in-frame sequences with V and J called. Part of the clones is not carried over; for the studies checked, unresolved V genes explain less than half of this, and the remainder is unexplained. The sample table records about 1.5 million clones; 98% of these occur just once. 0.45% of the sample belongs to the ten largest clones. Source material: naive CD4+ T cells sorted from blood. The cell subset or site label here, explained by the study, means: CD45RA+ positively selected. The receptors shown here come from a man aged 25 to 40 in good health.

The chain uses TRBV10-2 and TRBJ2-7; TRBD2 is a possible D gene (5 bases). Germline CDR1 WSHSY, CDR2 SAAADI. CDR3 length: 14 amino acids. The germline V and J ends were trimmed by 7 bases and 3 bases, with 16 bases remaining between them. The CDR3 loop is CASKVGLEGYEQYF. Written as DNA, the CDR3 is TGCGCCAGCAAAGTTGGACTCGAGGGCTACGAGCAGTACTTC.

This CDR3 reads CASSRRELTYEQYF. DNA for the CDR3: TGTGCCAGCAGTCGGCGGGAGTTAACCTACGAGCAGTACTTC. This chain links TRBV6-5 with TRBJ2-7, with 7 bases that match TRBD2. The germline gives CDR1 MNHEY, CDR2 SVGAGI. The CDR3 runs 14 residues. J lost 2 bases, V lost 5 bases, and 6 bases had no gene match.

Note on this clone: The identical CDR3 is also encoded by other nucleotide sequences in the sample. CDR3 region: CASSKTGTDTQYF. In nucleotides, the CDR3 is TGTGCCAGCTCTAAGACGGGGACAGATACGCAGTATTTT. V usage is TRBV9 and J usage is TRBJ2-3; tentatively, D is TRBD2 (5 bases). CDR3 length: 13 amino acids. Between the trimmed V and J ends, which lost 7 bases and 3 bases, there was a span of 12 bases. Per the germline V gene, CDR1 is SGDLS and CDR2 is YYNGEE. Full variable domain (rest looked up from reference TRBV9 and TRBJ2-3): DSGVTQTPKHLITATGQRVTLRCSPRSGDLSVYWYQQSLDQGLQFLIQYYNGEERAKGNILERFSAQQFPDLHSELNLSSLELGDSALYFCASSKTGTDTQYFGPGTRLTVL.

The rearrangement joins TRBV19 to TRBJ1-2; no definite D call. The V gene lost 8 bases and the J gene lost 2 bases, with 9 bases spanning the gap. CDR3 length: 12 amino acids. In germline, CDR1 is LNHDA, CDR2 SQIVND (reference sequence). The CDR3 region has the DNA TGTGCCAGTTTGAGACCGAACTATGGCTACACCTTC. Amino acid sequence: CASLRPNYGYTF. Using reference TRBV19 and TRBJ1-2 for the parts outside the CDR3, the full variable domain is DGGITQSPKYLFRKEGQNVTLSCEQNLNHDAMYWYRQDPGQGLRLIYYSQIVNDFQKGDIAEGYSVSREKKESFPLTVTSAQKNPTAFYLCASLRPNYGYTFGSGTRLTVV.

The rearrangement joins TRBV28 to TRBJ2-1; the match to TRBD2 covers 9 bases. Germline CDR1 reads MDHEN; CDR2 reads SYDVKM. With 6 bases clipped from V and 12 bases from J, the junction kept 15 bases outside the gene matches. The CDR3 spans 15 residues. CDR3 loop: CASRGLALTPFGQFF. CDR3 sequence (DNA): TGTGCCAGCAGGGGACTAGCTTTAACACCTTTTGGGCAGTTCTTC.

The gene calls are TRBV29-1 and TRBJ2-5; 7 bases are a match to TRBD2. The trim removed 0 bases at V and 5 bases at J, leaving 6 bases unmatched. The CDR3 has 14 residues. Germline V CDR1 and CDR2: SQVTM, ANQGSEA. CDR3 bases: TGCAGCGTTGAAGATCGGGGGGAGGTTGAGACCCAGTACTTC. Translating gives CSVEDRGEVETQYF.

This chain uses TRBV11-2 with TRBJ2-1; a possible D gene is TRBD2 (5 bases). There are 16 residues in the CDR3. Trimming removed 0 bases from V and 5 bases from J, with 14 bases in between. Germline values: CDR1 SGHAT, CDR2 FQNNGV. CDR3 loop: CASSLEADRGNNEQFF. CDR3 DNA sequence: TGTGCCAGCAGCTTAGAAGCGGACCGGGGAAACAATGAGCAGTTCTTC.

The genes are TRBV5-8 and TRBJ2-3; D call uncertain. Trimming took 3 bases from V and 2 from J, leaving 7 bases between them. This CDR3 comprises 13 residues. Germline CDR1 and CDR2: SGHTS and YDEGEE. The CDR3 here is CASSYLNTDTQYF. The CDR3 DNA reads as TGTGCCAGCAGCTATCTAAACACAGATACGCAGTATTTT.

The chain carries TRBV28 and TRBJ2-7; TRBD2 agrees at 14 bases. Trimming took 7 bases from V and 11 from J; bases not matched to a gene: 13. This CDR3 spans 15 amino acids. CDR1 and CDR2 from the germline V gene are MDHEN and SYDVKM. CDR3 in DNA: TGTGCCAGCAACGTTCCCGGGACTAGCGGGAGAGGGGAGTACTTC. Translating gives CASNVPGTSGRGEYF.

This sequence joins TRBV11-2 and TRBJ2-5; TRBD2 matches at 8 bases. CDR1 is SGHAT, CDR2 FQNNGV, per germline. The CDR3 spans 17 residues. V shed 1 base and J 0 bases; nucleotides not matched to a gene: 7. CDR3 nucleotides: TGTGCCAGCAGCTTAGTGGATAGCGGGGTTCACCAAGAGACCCAGTACTTC. This encodes CASSLVDSGVHQETQYF.

This chain joins TRBV14 and TRBJ2-4; TRBD1 agrees at 7 bases. V was pared by 4 bases and J by 2 bases, with 8 bases of the junction left unmatched. The CDR3 is 16 residues long. Per germline, CDR1 SGHDN and CDR2 FVKESK. The CDR3 region has the DNA TGTGCCAGCAGCCCTGGACAGGTTGGAACCAAAAACATTCAGTACTTC. Translating gives CASSPGQVGTKNIQYF.

The chain is built from TRBV5-4 and TRBJ2-5; tentatively, D is TRBD2 (5 bases). The CDR3 length is 15 residues. Germline values: CDR1 SGHNT, CDR2 YYREEE (reference sequence). Deletions cut 0 bases from V and 3 bases from J, with 12 bases between. In DNA form, the CDR3 reads TGTGCCAGCAGCTTGGGAGCTAGCACAGAAGAGACCCAGTACTTC. Its protein product is CASSLGASTEETQYF.

The chain has TRBV18 and TRBJ2-1; 9 bases are shared with TRBD2. In germline, CDR1 is KGHSH, CDR2 LQKENI. The CDR3 is made up of 13 amino acids. Germline trimming cut 3 bases from V and 9 bases from J; bases unmatched to any gene: 3. CDR3 DNA sequence: TGTGCCAGCTCACCTGAGACTAGCGGTGAGCAGTTCTTC. Encoded protein: CASSPETSGEQFF.

This clone has just one count. This chain connects TRBV25-1 to TRBJ2-2, with 10 bases matching TRBD2. The CDR3 runs to 17 residues. The germline CDR1 and CDR2 sequences are MGHDK and SYGVNS. After removal of 0 bases from V and 1 base from J, the junction contained 2 bases not matched to a gene. CDR3 region: CASSEYIAGGNTGELFF. CDR3 nucleotide sequence: TGTGCCAGCAGTGAATACATAGCGGGAGGGAACACCGGGGAGCTGTTTTTT. Together with reference TRBV25-1 and TRBJ2-2, the CDR3 gives the full variable domain: EADIYQTPRYLVIGTGKKITLECSQTMGHDKMYWYQQDPGMELHLIHYSYGVNSTEKGDLSSESTVSRIRTEHFPLTLESARPSHTSQYLCASSEYIAGGNTGELFFGEGSRLTVL.

This clone has only one observation. The chain joins TRBV5-6 to TRBJ1-4; D remains ambiguous. V dropped 0 bases and J dropped 7 bases, with 4 bases sitting between them. Per the germline V gene, CDR1 is SGHDT and CDR2 is YYEEEE. The CDR3 contains 12 residues. The CDR3 DNA reads as TGTGCCAGCAGCTTGGTGGGTGAAAAACTGTTTTTT. Translating it yields CASSLVGEKLFF. The full variable domain, in which reference TRBV5-6 and TRBJ1-4 provide the parts outside the CDR3, is DAGVTQSPTHLIKTRGQQVTLRCSPKSGHDTVSWYQQALGQGPQFIFQYYEEEERQRGNFPDRFSGHQFPNYSSELNVNALLLGDSALYLCASSLVGEKLFFGSGTQLSVL.

V usage is TRBV9 and J usage is TRBJ1-3; the D is unclear. Between the trimmed V and J ends, which lost 4 bases and 1 base, there was a span of 12 bases. CDR1 and CDR2 (germline): SGDLS, YYNGEE. The CDR3 is 15 residues long. Written as DNA, the CDR3 is TGTGCCAGCAGCCCGGGGATCTCTTCTGGAAACACCATATATTTT. Translated: CASSPGISSGNTIYF.

The J gene is TRBJ2-7, the V gene TRBV6-5, with 8 bases matching TRBD2. CDR1 is MNHEY and CDR2 is SVGAGI in the germline V gene. The ends lost 5 bases at V and 3 bases at J; junction bases unmatched: 6. This CDR3 is 14 amino acids long. CDR3 sequence reads: CASSRSGSGYEQYF. As DNA, the CDR3 is TGTGCCAGCAGTCGAAGCGGGAGCGGCTACGAGCAGTACTTC.

The chain has TRBV10-3 and TRBJ2-7, with D unresolved. CDR1 is ENHRY and CDR2 is SYGVKD in the germline V gene. The CDR3 is made up of 13 amino acids. V lost 5 bases, J lost 5 bases, and 13 bases lay in between. DNA of the CDR3: TGTGCCATCAGTCCTGGGTCCCTGGACGAGCAGTACTTC. Encoded protein: CAISPGSLDEQYF.

The chain combines TRBV10-1 with TRBJ1-2; D gene ambiguous. The germline V gene encodes CDR1 WNHNN and CDR2 SYGVQD (reference sequence). The V and J ends lost 0 bases and 7 bases respectively, with 9 bases between them. This CDR3 region has 13 residues. The CDR3 coding sequence is TGCGCCAGCAGTGAGTCATTAGGGATTGGCTACACCTTC. Translating it yields CASSESLGIGYTF.

The chain has TRBV4-1 and TRBJ2-5; D may be TRBD1 (6 bases). The length of the CDR3 is 16 residues. Germline values: CDR1 MGHRA, CDR2 YSYEKL. V was clipped by 0 bases and J by 5 bases, with 16 bases between them. For the CDR3, the DNA is TGCGCCAGCAGCCAAGATTTCGCCAGGGGCTACGAGACCCAGTACTTC. Translation: CASSQDFARGYETQYF.

This clone was counted once. The gene calls are TRBV5-1 and TRBJ1-3; D remains ambiguous. This CDR3 has 13 residues. The germline V and J ends were trimmed by 7 bases and 1 base, with 9 bases remaining between them. CDR1 is SGHRS and CDR2 is YFSETQ in the germline V gene. CDR3 residues: CASYDTSGNTIYF. CDR3 bases: TGCGCCAGCTATGATACATCTGGAAACACCATATATTTT.

V gene TRBV10-1 combines with J gene TRBJ2-7, with 8 nucleotides matching TRBD1. The J segment lost 6 bases and the V segment lost 5 bases, leaving 9 bases of the junction unmatched. Germline V gives CDR1 WNHNN, CDR2 SYGVQD (reference sequence). The CDR3 contains 14 residues. The CDR3 reads CASSSGGGSGEQYF. The CDR3 DNA sequence: TGCGCCAGCAGTTCAGGGGGCGGATCAGGCGAGCAGTACTTC.

The chain couples TRBV16 to TRBJ2-7, with D uncertain. CDR1 and CDR2 (germline): KGHSY, FQNENV. This CDR3 has 15 residues. V dropped 2 bases and J dropped 0 bases, with 11 bases sitting between them. CDR3 in amino acids: CASSQPSFYSYEQYF. CDR3 nucleotide sequence: TGTGCCAGCAGCCAACCATCTTTCTACTCCTACGAGCAGTACTTC. The full variable domain, completed using reference TRBV16 and TRBJ2-7, is GEEVAQTPKHLVRGEGQKAKLYCAPIKGHSYVFWYQQVLKNEFKFLISFQNENVFDETGMPKERFSAKCLPNSPCSLEIQATKLEDSAVYFCASSQPSFYSYEQYFGPGTRLTVT.